Listed here is a single TCR beta chain. These data come from a study of T cells after yellow fever vaccination. TCRdb processed the 5' RACE reads anew with MiXCR; each CDR3 protein has one entry. The sample records about 240,000 distinct CDR3 sequences, 6.9% being singletons. Per the germline V gene, CDR1 is SGHKS and CDR2 is YYEKEE (reference sequence). V dropped 4 bases and J dropped 2 bases, with 18 bases sitting between them. This CDR3 spans 16 amino acids. Sequences were derived from CD4+ T cells sorted from PBMCs, sampled 15 days after the yellow fever booster vaccination. This sequence was found in a man under 40 who received the YFV17D yellow fever vaccine. The chain recombines TRBV5-5 with TRBJ1-2, with D possibly being TRBD1 (6 bases). CDR3 coding DNA: TGTGCCAGCAGCGCCACCCTGGGGGGCCCAAACTATGGCTACACCTTC. It yields the protein CASSATLGGPNYGYTF. The full variable domain, in which reference TRBV5-5 and TRBJ1-2 provide the parts outside the CDR3, is DAGVTQSPTHLIKTRGQQVTLRCSPISGHKSVSWYQQVLGQGPQFIFQYYEKEERGRGNFPDRFSARQFPNYSSELNVNALLLGDSALYLCASSATLGGPNYGYTFGSGTRLTVV.